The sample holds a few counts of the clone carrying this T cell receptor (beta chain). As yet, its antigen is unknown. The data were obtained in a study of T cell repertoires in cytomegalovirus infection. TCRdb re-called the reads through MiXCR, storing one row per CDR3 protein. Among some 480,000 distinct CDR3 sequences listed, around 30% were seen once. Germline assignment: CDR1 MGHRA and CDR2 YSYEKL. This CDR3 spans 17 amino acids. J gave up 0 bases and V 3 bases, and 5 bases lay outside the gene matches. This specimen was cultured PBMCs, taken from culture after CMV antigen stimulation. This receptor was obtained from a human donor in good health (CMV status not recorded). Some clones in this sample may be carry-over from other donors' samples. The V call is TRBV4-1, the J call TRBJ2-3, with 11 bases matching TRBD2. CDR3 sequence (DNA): TGCGCCAGCAGCCAGGGGACTAGCGGATCTAGCACAGATACGCAGTATTTT. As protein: CASSQGTSGSSTDTQYF.